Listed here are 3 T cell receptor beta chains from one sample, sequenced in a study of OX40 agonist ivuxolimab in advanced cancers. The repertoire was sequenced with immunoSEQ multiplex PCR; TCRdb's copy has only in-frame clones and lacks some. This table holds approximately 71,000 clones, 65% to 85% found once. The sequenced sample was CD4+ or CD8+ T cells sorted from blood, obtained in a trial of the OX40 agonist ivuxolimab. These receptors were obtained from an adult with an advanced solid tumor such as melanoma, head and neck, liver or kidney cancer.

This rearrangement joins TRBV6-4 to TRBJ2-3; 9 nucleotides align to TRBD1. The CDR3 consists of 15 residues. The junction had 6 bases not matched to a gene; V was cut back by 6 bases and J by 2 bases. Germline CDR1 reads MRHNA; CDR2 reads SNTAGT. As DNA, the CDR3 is TGTGCCAGCAGCAGAGGGACAGGGTACACAGATACGCAGTATTTT. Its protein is CASSRGTGYTDTQYF.

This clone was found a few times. The CDR3 loop reads CSVGASGGAGTQYF. The CDR3 region has the DNA TGCAGCGTTGGGGCTAGCGGGGGGGCTGGTACGCAGTATTTT. The V call is TRBV29-1, the J call TRBJ2-3, with 12 bases aligning to TRBD2. The germline gives CDR1 SQVTM, CDR2 ANQGSEA. The trim removed 4 bases at V and 8 bases at J, leaving 7 bases unmatched. The CDR3 covers 14 residues.

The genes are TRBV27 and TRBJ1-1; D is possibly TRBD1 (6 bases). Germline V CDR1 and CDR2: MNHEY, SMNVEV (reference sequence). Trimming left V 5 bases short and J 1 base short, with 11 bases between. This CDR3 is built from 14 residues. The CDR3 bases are TGTGCCAGCAGTCCCAGGGGCCCGAACACTGAAGCTTTCTTT. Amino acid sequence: CASSPRGPNTEAFF.